The clone carrying this T cell receptor beta chain was counted a single time. Its cognate antigen is unknown. Naive CD8 cells were CD45RO-negative, positively selected for CCR7, excluding terminally differentiated effector memory CD45RA+ cells. The donors, all of them Caucasian adults, lived in Nashville, Tennessee. The V end was cut by 1 base, the J end by 0 bases, with 14 bases between. Germline V lookup: CDR1 SEHNR, CDR2 FQNEAQ (reference sequence). The CDR3 loop spans 17 amino acids. These data come from a study of shared clonotypes between healthy human individuals. About the research overall: Serving as donors were two women and three men, whose ages spanned 18 to 49. Study-wide points: Investigators expected sequencing depth to affect clonotype sharing among donors.

Here immunoSEQ multiplex PCR was the method, and the copy in TCRdb shows in-frame clones only, minus some. The repertoire holds about 2.1 million clones, with about 93% as singletons. The chain carries TRBV7-9 and TRBJ2-3; D unresolved. The source is a man younger than 35 in good health. Some clones in this sample may be carry-over from other donors' samples. The sample taken for sequencing was naive CD8+ T cells from PBMCs. CDR3 coding DNA: TGTGCCAGCAGCTTAGAACTTTTCGACCTTAGCACAGATACGCAGTATTTT. Translated: CASSLELFDLSTDTQYF. Combining the CDR3 with reference TRBV7-9 and TRBJ2-3 gives the whole variable domain DTGVSQNPRHKITKRGQNVTFRCDPISEHNRLYWYRQTLGQGPEFLTYFQNEAQLEKSRLLSDRFSAERPKGSFSTLEIQRTEQGDSAMYLCASSLELFDLSTDTQYFGPGTRLTVL.